The table lists the clone carrying this T cell receptor (beta chain) with many counts. The antigen is undetermined. The CDR3 extends over 14 amino acids. V was pared by 5 bases and J by 7 bases, with 17 bases between. Germline values: CDR1 SGHVS, CDR2 FQNEAQ. TCRdb used MiXCR to reprocess the reads, holding one entry per CDR3 protein. The profile shows around 440,000 distinct CDR3 sequences, approximately 10% of them singletons. The data derive from a study of T cell repertoires in cytomegalovirus infection. Overall study: Public TCR beta signatures marked donors with CMV infection and the matching HLA.

General study findings and limits: Identification of carriers of CMV plus the relevant HLA was performed using cumulative public TCR beta family frequency. CMV-specific HLA-C-restricted TCR beta clonotypes dominated the ex vivo response.

Sequencing used PBMCs. The sequence was collected from a human donor in good health (CMV status not recorded). Some clones in this sample may be carry-over from other donors' samples. The chain employs TRBV7-8 and TRBJ2-5; D is undetermined. CDR3 DNA sequence: TGTGCCAGCAGCCTACCTCGTGGGTTGGGGACCCAGTACTTC. Encoded protein: CASSLPRGLGTQYF.